Included here is one T cell receptor beta chain sequence, with context. This entry belongs to a study of T cell responses to AZD1222 COVID-19 vaccine. The CDR3 has 12 amino acids. Germline values: CDR1 LGHDT, CDR2 YNNKEL (reference sequence). Trimming removed 4 bases at V and 6 bases at J, with 7 bases between. Data came from immunoSEQ multiplex PCR; TCRdb stores just in-frame clones and leaves some out. The sample lists about 70,000 clones, roughly 85% seen once, with just over 20% in the top ten. This sample comprised peripheral blood, obtained on day 0 of AZD1222 vaccination. V and J are TRBV3-1 (or the pseudogene TRBV3-2) and TRBJ1-3; no clear D gene. The TCR sequence derives from an adult in good health. DNA for the CDR3: TGTGCCAGCAGCCGGGAAAAAAACACCATATATTTT. Protein sequence: CASSREKNTIYF.